These 4 T cell receptor beta chains share one sample of origin, sequenced in a study of beta chain features in type 1 diabetes. The investigators reverse transcribed all of the isolated RNA, so they sequenced expressed TCRB transcripts. The table came from immunoSEQ multiplex PCR; TCRdb's copy has only in-frame clones and leaves some out. The data hold fewer than 200,000 clones, with over 7.5% observed a single time. Specimen: central memory CD4+ T cells from blood. These receptors were obtained from a man between 18 and 35 years old in good health.

V and J are TRBV7-2 and TRBJ1-5, with D perhaps TRBD1 (5 bases). Trimming pared 4 bases from V and 4 bases from J, leaving 11 bases between. The CDR3 sequence is 14 residues long. Germline loops: CDR1 SGHTA, CDR2 FQGNSA. The CDR3 loop reads CASSSRQTNQPQHF. CDR3 coding DNA: TGTGCCAGCAGCTCCCGACAGACAAATCAGCCCCAGCATTTT.

This CDR3 reads CASSEGTDLRYEQYF. DNA for the CDR3: TGTGCCAGCAGTGAAGGGACAGACCTACGTTACGAGCAGTACTTC. The chain uses TRBV6-1 and TRBJ2-7, with D perhaps TRBD1 (6 bases). Germline CDR1 is MNHNS and CDR2 is SASEGT. V lost 1 base to trimming and J lost 4 bases, with 14 bases between them. The CDR3 sequence is 15 residues long.

The CDR3 here is CASRVNIPRDGYTF. CDR3 nucleotide sequence: TGTGCCAGTAGAGTGAACATTCCGAGGGATGGCTACACCTTC. V usage is TRBV19 and J usage is TRBJ1-2; D unresolved. V gave up 6 bases and J gave up 6 bases, with 17 bases separating them. Germline V lookup: CDR1 LNHDA, CDR2 SQIVND (reference sequence). The CDR3 sequence is 14 residues long.

V gene TRBV7-6 combines with J gene TRBJ2-7; TRBD1 matches at 10 bases. Trimming cost V 5 bases and J 3 bases; bases outside gene matches: 7. The V gene's germline CDR1 is SGHVS and CDR2 FNYEAQ. There are 15 residues in the CDR3. The CDR3 DNA reads as TGTGCCAGCAGCGAATTGGGACAGGGGTACTACGAGCAGTACTTC. Protein sequence: CASSELGQGYYEQYF. Complete variable domain (other parts from reference TRBV7-6 and TRBJ2-7): GAGVSQSPRYKVTKRGQDVALRCDPISGHVSLYWYRQALGQGPEFLTYFNYEAQQDKSGLPNDRFSAERPEGSISTLTIQRTEQRDSAMYRCASSELGQGYYEQYFGPGTRLTVT.